This T cell receptor beta chain was sequenced during a study of neurological immune-mediated disorders. Study-level background: Multiple sclerosis patients numbered some 34, with 31 relapsing-remitting and 3 secondary progressive.

Germline CDR1 and CDR2: SGHVS and FNYEAQ. CDR3 size: 14 residues. Trimming at V came to 3 bases and at J to 6 bases, leaving 5 bases not matched to a gene. TCRdb fed the 5' RACE reads into MiXCR, producing one record per CDR3 protein. This sample has roughly 89,000 distinct CDR3 sequences, with just over 2.5% found just once. This clonotype was found many times. The clonotype comes from a young woman with multiple sclerosis. Sequencing input: PBMCs. The chain combines TRBV7-6 with TRBJ2-3, with 8 bases that match TRBD2. CDR3 loop: CASSFGGRIDTQYF. The CDR3 coding sequence is TGTGCCAGCAGCTTCGGCGGGAGGATCGATACGCAGTATTTT.